This TCR beta chain was recorded in a study of cytomegalovirus exposure and HLA in healthy donors. Overall study results and limits: Using the classifier, cytomegalovirus status was reportedly diagnosed with high specificity and sensitivity.

About this clone: Its antigen is unidentified.

The germline gives CDR1 SEHNR, CDR2 FQNEAQ (reference sequence). V lost 5 bases, J lost 2 bases, and 10 bases lay in between. The CDR3 loop spans 13 amino acids. Some clones are missing from TCRdb's copy, which holds only in-frame ones; the method was immunoSEQ multiplex PCR. This sample has 300,000 or so clones; 88% occur once, and the top ten carry 0.9% to 1%. The chain is built from TRBV7-9 and TRBJ2-7, with D unclear. This TCR was recovered from a man aged 25-40 years in good health and CMV-seronegative. The sequenced sample was PBMCs. CDR3 protein: CASSRDSTYEQYF. DNA for the CDR3: TGTGCCAGCAGCCGAGACTCAACCTACGAGCAGTACTTC.